These 5 T cell receptor beta chains originate from one sample sequenced in a study of graft-versus-host responses after intestinal transplantation. TCRdb's table, derived via immunoSEQ multiplex PCR, lists solely in-frame clones and lacks some. The sample contains about 120,000 clones, around 95% of which appear only once. No antigen has been identified for these receptors. The material was unstimulated CD8+ T cells sorted from spleen or lymph node cells, obtained before intestinal transplant. Source of these receptors: a human donor who received an intestinal transplant.

In DNA form, the CDR3 reads TGTGCCAGCAGTTTTGGGTCCTACGAGCAGTACTTC. Its translation: CASSFGSYEQYF. V and J are TRBV28 and TRBJ2-5; D remains ambiguous. The closer fit of TRBJ2-7 to the DNA end suggests the J call may be wrong. Germline CDR1 is MDHEN and CDR2 is SYDVKM. This CDR3 has 12 amino acids.

V usage is TRBV4-2 and J usage is TRBJ2-1, with a weak D call TRBD2 (5 bases). The V gene's germline CDR1 is LGHNA and CDR2 YNFKEQ. Between the trimmed V and J ends, which lost 0 bases and 4 bases, there was a span of 13 bases. The CDR3 is made up of 16 amino acids. The CDR3 DNA follows: TGTGCCAGCAGCCAAGAGCAGGCTAGCCTATACAATGAGCAGTTCTTC. Its protein is CASSQEQASLYNEQFF.

This rearrangement joins TRBV5-4 to TRBJ2-1; TRBD1 is a possible D gene (5 bases). CDR3 length: 13 amino acids. Trimming stripped 4 bases from V and 8 bases from J, with 13 bases between. Germline V lookup: CDR1 SGHNT, CDR2 YYREEE (reference sequence). The chain's CDR3 is CASSLIGAYEQFF. The CDR3 coding sequence is TGTGCCAGCAGCCTCATTGGGGCGTATGAGCAGTTCTTC. Using reference TRBV5-4 and TRBJ2-1 for the parts outside the CDR3, the full variable domain is ETGVTQSPTHLIKTRGQQVTLRCSSQSGHNTVSWYQQALGQGPQFIFQYYREEENGRGNFPPRFSGLQFPNYSSELNVNALELDDSALYLCASSLIGAYEQFFGPGTRLTVL.

This chain joins TRBV20-1 and TRBJ2-1, with TRBD1 matching over 9 bases. The CDR3 runs to 10 residues. V trimming: 5 bases; J trimming: 14 bases; junction bases outside the gene matches: 4. The V gene's germline CDR1 is DFQATT and CDR2 SNEGSKA (reference sequence). The CDR3 sequence: CSALGQGKFF. As DNA, the CDR3 is TGCAGTGCTCTAGGACAGGGGAAGTTCTTC.

The V gene is TRBV27, the J gene TRBJ1-2, with TRBD1 matching over 7 bases. In germline, CDR1 is MNHEY, CDR2 SMNVEV (reference sequence). The CDR3 is 14 residues long. The V gene end was trimmed by 8 bases and the J gene end by 5 bases; junction bases not matched to a gene: 11. Here the CDR3 DNA reads TGTGCCAGCCGGCAAGGGGACAGTCAATATGGCTACACCTTC. It translates to CASRQGDSQYGYTF.